This TCR beta chain is drawn from a study of cytotoxic CD8 clonotypes in ibrutinib-treated CLL. Study-level background: Investigators reported some 25 partial and 2 complete responses; after median roughly 63 months, around 15 patients remained remitted and approximately twelve progressed. Study-wide findings and caveats: Clonality, elevated at ibrutinib response, dropped back toward baseline at progression.

Assay: immunoSEQ multiplex PCR; the TCRdb copy retains only in-frame clones and omits some. The sample gives some 150,000 clones, roughly 77% of which show up once; around 30% is in the top ten. This clone was seen a handful of times. What it binds is not known. Other DNA variants within this sample encode the same CDR3. Trimming took off 2 bases at V and 2 bases at J, with 4 bases between the two ends. Germline CDR1 is SGHTA and CDR2 is FQGNSA. This CDR3 comprises 14 residues. Here the sequenced sample was PBMCs, taken after 12 months of ibrutinib treatment. This TCR derives from a human donor with chronic lymphocytic leukemia. The chain is built from TRBV7-2 and TRBJ2-6; D gene unclear. The CDR3 here is CASSLLTGANVLTF. Here the CDR3 DNA reads TGTGCCAGCAGCTTACTGACTGGGGCCAACGTCCTGACTTTC.